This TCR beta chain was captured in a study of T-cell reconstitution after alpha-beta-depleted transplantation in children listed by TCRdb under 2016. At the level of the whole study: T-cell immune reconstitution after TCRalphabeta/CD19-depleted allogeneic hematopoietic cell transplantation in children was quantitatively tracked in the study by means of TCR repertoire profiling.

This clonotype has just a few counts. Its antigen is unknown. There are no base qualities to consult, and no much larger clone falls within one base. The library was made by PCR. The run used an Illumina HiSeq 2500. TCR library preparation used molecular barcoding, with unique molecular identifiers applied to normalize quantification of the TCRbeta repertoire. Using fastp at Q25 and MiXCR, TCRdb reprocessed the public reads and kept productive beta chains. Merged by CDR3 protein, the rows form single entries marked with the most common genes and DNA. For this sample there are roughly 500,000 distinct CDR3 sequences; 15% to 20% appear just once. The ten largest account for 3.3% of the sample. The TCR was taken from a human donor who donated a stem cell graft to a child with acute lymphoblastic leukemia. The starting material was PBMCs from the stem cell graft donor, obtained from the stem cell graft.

The CDR3 region reads CATRTLDIYEQFF. Here is the DNA: TGTGCCACCAGGACACTAGATATCTATGAGCAGTTCTTC. The V gene is TRBV12-3 or TRBV12-4 and the J gene is TRBJ2-1; the D region is possibly TRBD1 or TRBD2, each matching across 5 bases. From the cysteine up to the phenylalanine, the CDR3 has a length of 13 residues. Just the 39-base CDR3 DNA is kept, in frame starting at base 1. Trimming at the junction amounts to 10 bases on V and 8 bases on J, and the germline ends lie 18 bases apart.